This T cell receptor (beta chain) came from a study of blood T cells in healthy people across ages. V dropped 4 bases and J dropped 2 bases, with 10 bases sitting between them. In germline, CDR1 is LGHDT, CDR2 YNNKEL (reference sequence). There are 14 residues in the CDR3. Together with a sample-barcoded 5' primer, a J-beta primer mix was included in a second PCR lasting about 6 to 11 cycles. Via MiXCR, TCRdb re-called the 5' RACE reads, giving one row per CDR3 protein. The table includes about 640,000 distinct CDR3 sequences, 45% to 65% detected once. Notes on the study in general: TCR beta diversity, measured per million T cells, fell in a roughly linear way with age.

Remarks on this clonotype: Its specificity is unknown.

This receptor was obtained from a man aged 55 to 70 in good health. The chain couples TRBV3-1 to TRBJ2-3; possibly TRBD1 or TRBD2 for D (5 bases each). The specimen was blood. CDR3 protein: CASSLGTYTDTQYF. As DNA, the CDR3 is TGTGCCAGCAGCCTAGGGACGTACACAGATACGCAGTATTTT.